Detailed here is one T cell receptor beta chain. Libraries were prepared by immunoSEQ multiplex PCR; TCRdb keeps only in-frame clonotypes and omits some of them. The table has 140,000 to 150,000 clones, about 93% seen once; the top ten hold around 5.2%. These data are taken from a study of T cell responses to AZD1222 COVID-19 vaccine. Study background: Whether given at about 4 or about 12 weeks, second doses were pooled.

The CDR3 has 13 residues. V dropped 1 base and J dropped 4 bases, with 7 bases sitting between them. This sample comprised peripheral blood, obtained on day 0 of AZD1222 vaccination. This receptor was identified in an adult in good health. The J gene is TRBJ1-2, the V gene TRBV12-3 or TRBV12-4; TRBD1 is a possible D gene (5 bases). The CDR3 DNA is TGTGCCAGCAGTTTAGTGACAGCCTATGGCTACACCTTC. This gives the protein CASSLVTAYGYTF.